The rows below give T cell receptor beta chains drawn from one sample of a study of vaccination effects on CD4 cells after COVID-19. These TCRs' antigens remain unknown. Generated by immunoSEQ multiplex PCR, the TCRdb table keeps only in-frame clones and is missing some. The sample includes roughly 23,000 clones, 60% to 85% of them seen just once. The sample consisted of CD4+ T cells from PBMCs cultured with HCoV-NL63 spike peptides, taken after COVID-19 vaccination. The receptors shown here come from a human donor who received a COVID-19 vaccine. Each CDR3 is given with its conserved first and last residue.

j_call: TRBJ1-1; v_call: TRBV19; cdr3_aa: CASSRTPPWSAFF
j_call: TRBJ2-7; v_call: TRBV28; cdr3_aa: CASSLAGAYEQYF
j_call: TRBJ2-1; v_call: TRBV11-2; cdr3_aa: CASSPFGLAGGHNEQFF
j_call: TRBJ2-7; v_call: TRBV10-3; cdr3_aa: CAIGPDWSPGEQYF
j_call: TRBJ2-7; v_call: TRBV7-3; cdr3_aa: CASSLTGTDPYEQYF
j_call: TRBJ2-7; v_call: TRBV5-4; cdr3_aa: CASSSRGSSYEQYF
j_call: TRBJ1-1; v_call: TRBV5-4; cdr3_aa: CASSQGGLDTEAFF
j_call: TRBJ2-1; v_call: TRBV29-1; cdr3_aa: CSVEVGQNYYNEQFF
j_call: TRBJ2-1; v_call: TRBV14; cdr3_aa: CASSQDWNEQFF
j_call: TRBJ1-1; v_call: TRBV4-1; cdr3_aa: CASSQRPQGTFPFEAFF
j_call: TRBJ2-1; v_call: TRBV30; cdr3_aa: CAWNKGEGAEGGNNEQFF
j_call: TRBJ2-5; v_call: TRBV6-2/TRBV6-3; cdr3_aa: CASSYVGAQETQYF
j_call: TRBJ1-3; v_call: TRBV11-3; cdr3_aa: CASSLGVTSSGNTIYF
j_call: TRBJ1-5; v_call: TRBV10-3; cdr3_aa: CAISGRQSNQPQHF
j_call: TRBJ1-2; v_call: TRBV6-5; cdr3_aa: CATTGTATFNYGYTF
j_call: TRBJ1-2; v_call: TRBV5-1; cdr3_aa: CASSPARGYGYTF
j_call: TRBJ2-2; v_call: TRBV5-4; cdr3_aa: CASSLPGDGELFF
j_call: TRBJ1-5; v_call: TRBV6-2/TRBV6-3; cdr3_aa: CASSYPGNQPQHF
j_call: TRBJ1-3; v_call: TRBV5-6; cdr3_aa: CASSLAPQGTIYF
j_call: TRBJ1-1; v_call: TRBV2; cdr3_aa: CASTRRQGGTEAFF
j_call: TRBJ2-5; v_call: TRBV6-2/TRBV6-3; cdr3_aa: CASSSMTRTDQETQYF
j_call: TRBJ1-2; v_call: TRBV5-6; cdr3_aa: CASSLRDTYGYTF
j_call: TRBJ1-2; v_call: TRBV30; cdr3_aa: CAWSVISYGYTF
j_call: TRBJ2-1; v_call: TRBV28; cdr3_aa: CASSLPGVLAIYNEQFF
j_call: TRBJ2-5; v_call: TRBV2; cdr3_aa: CASSESGGVYQETQYF
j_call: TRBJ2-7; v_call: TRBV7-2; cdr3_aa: CASSPAPPGHYEQYF
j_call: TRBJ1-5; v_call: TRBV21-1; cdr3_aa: CASRDRGANYSNQPQHF
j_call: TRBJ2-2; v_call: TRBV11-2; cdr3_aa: CASSFWGGALTGELFF